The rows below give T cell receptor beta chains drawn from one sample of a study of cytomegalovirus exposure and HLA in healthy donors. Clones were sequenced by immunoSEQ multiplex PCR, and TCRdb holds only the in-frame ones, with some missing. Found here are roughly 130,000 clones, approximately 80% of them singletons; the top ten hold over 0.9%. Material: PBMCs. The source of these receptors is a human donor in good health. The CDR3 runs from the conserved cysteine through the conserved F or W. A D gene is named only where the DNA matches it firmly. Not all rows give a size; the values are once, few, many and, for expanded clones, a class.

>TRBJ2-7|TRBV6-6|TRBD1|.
TGTGCCAGCAGTCCCGGGACAGGGAGTAGGGAGCAGTACTTC
CASSPGTGSREQYF
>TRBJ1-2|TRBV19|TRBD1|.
TGTGCCAGTAGTATAGAGGCTCAGGGGGACTATGGCTACACCTTC
CASSIEAQGDYGYTF
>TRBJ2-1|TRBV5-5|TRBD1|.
TGTGCCAGCAGCCAGGGGGATGAGCAGTTCTTC
CASSQGDEQFF
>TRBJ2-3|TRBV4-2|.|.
TGTGCCAGCAGCCACACCTCAGGGGACCACACAGATACGCAGTATTTT
CASSHTSGDHTDTQYF
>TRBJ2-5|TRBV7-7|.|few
TGTGCTAGCAGCTTCAGGCAGGGGTTGGGAGAGACCCAGTACTTC
CASSFRQGLGETQYF
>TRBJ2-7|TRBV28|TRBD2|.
TGTGCCAGCAGTACCCGGGACTACCTTAGGGAGCAGTACTTC
CASSTRDYLREQYF
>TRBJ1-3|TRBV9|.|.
TGTGCCAGCGCGGAAAACTCTGGAAACACCATATATTTT
CASAENSGNTIYF
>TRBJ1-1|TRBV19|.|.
TGTGCCAGTAGTATCAGGGGACCGCGAACTGAAGCTTTCTTT
CASSIRGPRTEAFF
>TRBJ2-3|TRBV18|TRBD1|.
TGTGCCAGCTCATCACTACAGGGGACAGATACGCAGTATTTT
CASSSLQGTDTQYF
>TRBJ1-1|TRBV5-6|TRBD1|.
TGTGCCAGCAGCTTGGTAGGGACAGATTTGAACACTGAAGCTTTCTTT
CASSLVGTDLNTEAFF
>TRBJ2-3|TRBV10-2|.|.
TGCGCCAGCAGGGGGGGGCCCCCAGATACGCAGTATTTT
CASRGGPPDTQYF
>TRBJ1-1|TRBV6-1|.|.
TGTGCCAGCAGGGCTGCGACGAGGTCGGCTGAAGCTTTCTTT
CASRAATRSAEAFF
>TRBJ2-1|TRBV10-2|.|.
TGCGCCAGCAGTGCGGGGGACTCCTACAATGAGCAGTTCTTC
CASSAGDSYNEQFF
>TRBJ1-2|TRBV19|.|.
TGTGCCAGTAGTCGACCCATCCCCAGGGAAAAAAACTATGGCTACACCTTC
CASSRPIPREKNYGYTF
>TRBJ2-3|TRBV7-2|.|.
TGTGCCAGCACCAAAATGGCGGCTAGCACAGATACGCAGTATTTT
CASTKMAASTDTQYF
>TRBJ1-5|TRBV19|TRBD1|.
TGTGCCAGTAGTCGGGACAGCCCAAATCAGCCCCAGCATTTT
CASSRDSPNQPQHF
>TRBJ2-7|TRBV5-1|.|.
TGCGCCAGCAGCTTGGGGCAGAACTCCTACGAGCAGTACTTC
CASSLGQNSYEQYF
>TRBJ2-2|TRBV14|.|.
TGTGCCAGCAGCCCCGTCGGCCGGGGTTTGAACACCGGGGAGCTGTTTTTT
CASSPVGRGLNTGELFF
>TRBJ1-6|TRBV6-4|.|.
TGTGCCAGCAGTTCAGGGTCGGGTAATTCACCCCTCCACTTT
CASSSGSGNSPLHF
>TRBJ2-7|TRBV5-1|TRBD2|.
TGCGCCAGCAGTTGGACTAGCGGGGGGTCGGGGGAGCAGTACTTC
CASSWTSGGSGEQYF
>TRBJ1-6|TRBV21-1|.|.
TGTGCCAGCAGCCCCCGGACTAGGGATCGGTCACCCCTCCACTTT
CASSPRTRDRSPLHF
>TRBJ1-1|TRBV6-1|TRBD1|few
TGTGCCAGCAGCCTCAGGGGGTTACTGAACACTGAAGCTTTCTTT
CASSLRGLLNTEAFF
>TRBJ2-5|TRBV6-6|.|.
TGTGCCAGCAGTTCTAGCCGTGAGACCCAGTACTTC
CASSSSRETQYF
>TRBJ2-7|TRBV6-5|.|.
TGTGCCAGCAGTTCCGGGCCAGGGGCCTACGAGCAGTACTTC
CASSSGPGAYEQYF
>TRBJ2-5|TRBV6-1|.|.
TGTGCCAGCAGGAGAGGCTGGGAGAAGGAGACCCAGTACTTC
CASRRGWEKETQYF
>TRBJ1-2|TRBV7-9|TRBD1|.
TGTGCCAGCAGCGGACAGGATAGATTTCTTGATGGCTACACCTTC
CASSGQDRFLDGYTF
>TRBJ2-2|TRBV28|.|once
TGTGCCACCAGCAAGGGACAAGATTTCCAGGGGGAGCTGTTTTTT
CATSKGQDFQGELFF
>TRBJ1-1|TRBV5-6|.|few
TGTGCCAGCGGTTTTATGGTTAGGGGCACTGAAGCTTTCTTT
CASGFMVRGTEAFF
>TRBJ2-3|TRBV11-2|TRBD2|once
TGTGCCAGCAGCTCACGAGCTAGCGGGGTTGTAACAGATACGCAGTATTTT
CASSSRASGVVTDTQYF
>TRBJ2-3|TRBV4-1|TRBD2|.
TGCGCCAGCAGCCAAGGGGTGGCGGGGGGAAGCACAGATACGCAGTATTTT
CASSQGVAGGSTDTQYF
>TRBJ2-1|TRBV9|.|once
TGTGCCAGCAGCCTACGCACTGGAGGGCCCACCTACAATGAGCAGTTCTTC
CASSLRTGGPTYNEQFF
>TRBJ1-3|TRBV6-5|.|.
TGTGCCAGCAGTGAAGCTCCGGGATACACCATATATTTT
CASSEAPGYTIYF
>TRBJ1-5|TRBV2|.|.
TGTGCCAGCAGTGATCTATGGTATCAGCCCCAGCATTTT
CASSDLWYQPQHF
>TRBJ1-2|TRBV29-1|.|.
TGCAGCGTTGATGGGGCCAGGGAGGATGGCTACACCTTC
CSVDGAREDGYTF
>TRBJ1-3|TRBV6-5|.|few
TGTGCCAGCGAGGCAGGGACTGGAAACACCATATATTTT
CASEAGTGNTIYF
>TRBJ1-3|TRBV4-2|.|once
TGTGCCAGCAGCCAATACCTGCTGGAGGACTCTGGAAACACCATATATTTT
CASSQYLLEDSGNTIYF
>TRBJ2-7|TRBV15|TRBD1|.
TGTGCCACCAGCCGCGCTTCCGGGACAGGGGGCGACGAGCAGTACTTC
CATSRASGTGGDEQYF
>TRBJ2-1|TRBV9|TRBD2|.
TGTGCCAGCAGCTCAAGCGGGGGGCCTAACAATGAGCAGTTCTTC
CASSSSGGPNNEQFF
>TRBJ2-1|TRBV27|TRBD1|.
TGTGCCAGTTCCCCGGGACAGGATTTGAGGAATGAGCAGTTCTTC
CASSPGQDLRNEQFF
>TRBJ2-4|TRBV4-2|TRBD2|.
TGTGCCAGCAGCCAGTCCTTTCTAGCGGGGGGCCGACTAGCCAAAAACATTCAGTACTTC
CASSQSFLAGGRLAKNIQYF
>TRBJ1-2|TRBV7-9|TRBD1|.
TGTGCCAGCAGCTTTGGACAGGCGAACTATGGCTACACCTTC
CASSFGQANYGYTF
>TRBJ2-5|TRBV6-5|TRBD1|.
TGTGCCAGCAGACTGACAGGGATCCAAGAGACCCAGTACTTC
CASRLTGIQETQYF
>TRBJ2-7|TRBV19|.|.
TGTGCCAGTAGTTTGGGGGCTTCCTACGAGCAGTACTTC
CASSLGASYEQYF
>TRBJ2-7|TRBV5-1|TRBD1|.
TGCGCCAGCGCAACCGGGACAGGATCCTACGAGCAGTACTTC
CASATGTGSYEQYF
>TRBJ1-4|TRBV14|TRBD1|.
TGTGCCAGCAGCCGCGGACAGGCAACTAATGAAAAACTGTTTTTT
CASSRGQATNEKLFF
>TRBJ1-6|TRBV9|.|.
TGTGCCAGCAGCGCCCCAGCGGTTGAGAATTCACCCCTCCACTTT
CASSAPAVENSPLHF
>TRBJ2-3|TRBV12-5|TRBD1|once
TGTGCTAGTGGTTTTGGACAGGGACAAAGCACAGATACGCAGTATTTT
CASGFGQGQSTDTQYF
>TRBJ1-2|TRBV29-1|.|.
TGCAGCGTTAAGACGACAGACTATGGCTACACCTTC
CSVKTTDYGYTF
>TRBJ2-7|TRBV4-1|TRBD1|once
TGCGCCAGCAGCCAACGATTCCAGGGACAGGGTGCATACGAGCAGTACTTC
CASSQRFQGQGAYEQYF
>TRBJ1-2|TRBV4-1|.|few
TGCGCCAGCAGCCAATCACAGGGTAACTATGGCTACACCTTC
CASSQSQGNYGYTF
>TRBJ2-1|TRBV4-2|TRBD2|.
TGTGCCAGCAGCCAAGCGGGTCTAGCGGGGGGTAGGTATGAGCAGTTCTTC
CASSQAGLAGGRYEQFF
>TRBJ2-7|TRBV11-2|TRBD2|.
TGTGCCAGCAGCTTAGTGTCCGGGGGGAGCTCCTACGAGCAGTACTTC
CASSLVSGGSSYEQYF
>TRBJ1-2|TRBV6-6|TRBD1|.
TGTGCCAGCAGTTCGGACGGACAGGGGGCAGTGAAGGGCTACACCTTC
CASSSDGQGAVKGYTF
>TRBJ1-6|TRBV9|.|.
TGTGCCAGCAGCGTAGGAGGTCGGGTAGAATATTCACCCCTCCACTTT
CASSVGGRVEYSPLHF
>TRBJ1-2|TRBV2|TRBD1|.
TGTGCCAGCAAAACGACAGGGAGACCCTATGGCTACACCTTC
CASKTTGRPYGYTF
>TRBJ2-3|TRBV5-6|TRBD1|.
TGTGCCAGCAGCCCTGGGACAGGGGGGTGGGAAGATACGCAGTATTTT
CASSPGTGGWEDTQYF
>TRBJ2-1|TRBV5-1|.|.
TGCGCCAGCACGATGATGGGCCCTCCCTACAATGAGCAGTTCTTC
CASTMMGPPYNEQFF
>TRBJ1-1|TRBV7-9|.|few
TGTGCCAGTAAGCTCGACATGAACACTGAAGCTTTCTTT
CASKLDMNTEAFF
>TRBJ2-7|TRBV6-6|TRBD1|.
TGTGCCAGCAGTCCAGACAGGGGAAGCTCCTACGAGCAGTACTTC
CASSPDRGSSYEQYF